Listed here are 18 T cell receptor beta chains from one sample, sequenced in a study of shared clonotypes between healthy human individuals. The protocol was immunoSEQ multiplex PCR, while the TCRdb copy is restricted to in-frame clones and leaves out a portion. The sample has approximately 2,000,000 clones, 85% to 95% seen once. Sequencing was carried out using naive CD4+ T cells from PBMCs. Subset specified: CD45RA+ positively selected. Source of these receptors: a man aged 18-30 years in good health. Some clones in this sample may be carry-over from other donors' samples.

The chain combines TRBV18 with TRBJ2-7, with TRBD1 matching 7 bases. Germline CDR1 and CDR2: KGHSH and LQKENI. The CDR3 has 16 residues. After removal of 2 bases from V and 0 bases from J, the junction contained 7 bases not matched to a gene. The CDR3 here is CASSPYGDRTSYEQYF. In DNA, the CDR3 is TGTGCCAGCTCACCATATGGGGACAGAACCTCCTACGAGCAGTACTTC.

Regarding this clone: This specimen includes other DNA sequences encoding the same CDR3. The gene calls are TRBV27 and TRBJ2-5; possibly TRBD1 for D (6 bases). The CDR3 runs to 14 residues. From germline, CDR1 is MNHEY and CDR2 SMNVEV (reference sequence). V gave up 2 bases and J gave up 1 base, with 8 bases separating them. Written as DNA, the CDR3 is TGTGCCAGCAGTTTAAGGACAGCCCAAGAGACCCAGTACTTC. It encodes CASSLRTAQETQYF.

The V and J genes are TRBV11-3 and TRBJ2-2, with TRBD2 as a possible D gene (6 bases). CDR3 length equals 13 residues. Germline assignment: CDR1 SGHNT and CDR2 YENEEA. V was pared by 3 bases and J by 7 bases, with 9 bases between. The CDR3 here is CASSLGLGGELFF. CDR3 coding DNA: TGTGCCAGCAGCTTGGGACTTGGCGGGGAGCTGTTTTTT.

As regards this clone: Other DNA sequences of this sample code for an identical CDR3. The chain has TRBV5-1 and TRBJ2-3; D gene uncertain. The CDR3 is made up of 14 amino acids. Germline values: CDR1 SGHRS, CDR2 YFSETQ. V lost 2 bases to trimming and J lost 2 bases, with 9 bases between them. CDR3 coding DNA: TGCGCCAGCAGCTTAGCCGACGCCACAGATACGCAGTATTTT. This codes for CASSLADATDTQYF. Using reference TRBV5-1 and TRBJ2-3 for the parts outside the CDR3, the full variable domain is KAGVTQTPRYLIKTRGQQVTLSCSPISGHRSVSWYQQTPGQGLQFLFEYFSETQRNKGNFPGRFSGRQFSNSRSEMNVSTLELGDSALYLCASSLADATDTQYFGPGTRLTVL.

This clone was detected a few times. The junction differs from germline at one of its ends, possibly a read error. The chain links TRBV6-1 to TRBJ1-1; TRBD1 aligns across 7 bases. The CDR3 sequence is 15 residues long. CDR1 MNHNS and CDR2 SASEGT come from the germline V gene. DNA for the CDR3: TGTGCCAGCAGTGATGTAGGCAGGGGGAGACCTTTCCGGGATTTT. It is translated as CASSDVGRGRPFRDF.

Comment on this clone: The same CDR3 also results from other DNA sequences found in this sample. The genes are TRBV7-3 and TRBJ1-2; D is possibly TRBD1 (5 bases). The V and J ends lost 5 bases and 2 bases respectively, with 9 bases between them. Germline values: CDR1 SGHTA, CDR2 FQGTGA. This CDR3 contains 13 residues. The DNA for the CDR3 is TGTGCCAGCAGCCTAGGACAAAACTATGGCTACACCTTC. Translation: CASSLGQNYGYTF.

CDR3 sequence reads: CSVPLAGGSIYEQYF. The CDR3 DNA reads TGCAGCGTTCCTCTAGCGGGAGGGTCGATCTACGAGCAGTACTTC. This chain links TRBV29-1 with TRBJ2-7; 12 nucleotides align to TRBD2. The J segment lost 3 bases and the V segment lost 5 bases, leaving 8 bases of the junction unmatched. Germline V gives CDR1 SQVTM, CDR2 ANQGSEA. CDR3 length: 15 amino acids.

The chain is built from TRBV11-3 and TRBJ2-1; D is possibly TRBD1 (5 bases). The CDR3 sequence is 17 residues long. The germline V and J ends were trimmed by 2 bases and 2 bases, with 16 bases remaining between them. Per the germline V gene, CDR1 is SGHNT and CDR2 is YENEEA. The CDR3 DNA follows: TGTGCCAGCAGCTTAAGTTTCGACGCGACAGCCTACAATGAGCAGTTCTTC. Translated, it gives CASSLSFDATAYNEQFF.

The rearrangement joins TRBV27 to TRBJ2-3; the D is unclear. The CDR3 length is 16 residues. Between the trimmed V and J ends, which lost 5 bases and 0 bases, there was a span of 15 bases. The germline CDR1 and CDR2 sequences are MNHEY and SMNVEV (reference sequence). CDR3: CASSTVRLASTDTQYF. The CDR3 DNA reads TGTGCCAGCAGTACGGTAAGGCTGGCTAGCACAGATACGCAGTATTTT.

This clone has a single count. This chain uses TRBV28 with TRBJ1-2; 8 bases fit TRBD1. V lost 4 bases and J lost 4; bases outside the gene matches: 2. Per germline, CDR1 MDHEN and CDR2 SYDVKM. The CDR3 totals 13 residues. Written as DNA, the CDR3 is TGTGCCAGCAGTTGGACAGGGCGCTATGGCTACACCTTC. It specifies CASSWTGRYGYTF.

The genes are TRBV5-4 and TRBJ2-5, with D possibly being TRBD1 (6 bases). The germline V gene encodes CDR1 SGHNT and CDR2 YYREEE (reference sequence). This CDR3 contains 14 residues. The V gene lost 6 bases and the J gene lost 1 base, with 13 bases spanning the gap. CDR3 bases: TGTGCCAGCACCCCGGACAGCTTCCAAGAGACCCAGTACTTC. Protein: CASTPDSFQETQYF.

The chain is built from TRBV7-6 and TRBJ2-3; 9 bases map to TRBD2. Germline V gives CDR1 SGHVS, CDR2 FNYEAQ. The junction had 7 bases not matched to a gene; V was cut back by 4 bases and J by 2 bases. The CDR3 loop spans 16 amino acids. CDR3 sequence: CASSSLAGAPTDTQYF. CDR3 coding DNA: TGTGCCAGCAGCTCTTTAGCGGGAGCGCCCACAGATACGCAGTATTTT.

J is TRBJ2-5 and V is TRBV29-1; D might be TRBD1 (6 bases). With 4 bases removed from V and 1 base from J, the gap between germline ends came to 10 bases. The CDR3 is 13 residues long. The V gene's germline CDR1 is SQVTM and CDR2 ANQGSEA. CDR3 sequence reads: CSVAGTPQETQYF. The CDR3 bases are TGCAGCGTTGCGGGGACACCCCAAGAGACCCAGTACTTC.

The rearrangement uses TRBV5-1 and TRBJ2-3; 8 bases align to TRBD1. CDR3 size: 16 residues. V was clipped by 4 bases and J by 0 bases; unmatched bases: 7. Per the germline V gene, CDR1 is SGHRS and CDR2 is YFSETQ. In DNA, the CDR3 is TGCGCCAGCAGCCCCCGGACAGGGCCGAGCACAGATACGCAGTATTTT. Residues: CASSPRTGPSTDTQYF.

The chain recombines TRBV4-3 with TRBJ2-5; D may match TRBD1 or TRBD2 (5 bases each). Germline V gene data show CDR1 as LGHNA and CDR2 as YSLEER. V was cut by 0 bases and J by 7 bases, with 15 bases left in between. The CDR3 runs 15 residues. The CDR3 region is CASSQDRRGRGTQYF. In nucleotides, the CDR3 is TGCGCCAGCAGCCAAGATAGACGGGGCCGAGGGACCCAGTACTTC.

The rearrangement links TRBV14 to TRBJ2-1; no reliable D call. The germline CDR1 and CDR2 sequences are SGHDN and FVKESK. V was pared by 1 base and J by 0 bases, with 7 bases between. This CDR3 is built from 15 residues. The CDR3 DNA is TGTGCCAGCAGCCAAGTTGCGACCTCCTACAATGAGCAGTTCTTC. Translation gives CASSQVATSYNEQFF.

The chain employs TRBV10-1 and TRBJ2-3; D gene uncertain. Germline CDR1 is WNHNN and CDR2 is SYGVQD (reference sequence). The length of the CDR3 is 16 residues. V lost 6 bases, J lost 1 base, and 17 bases lay in between. CDR3 in amino acids: CASRRRRALRTDTQYF. The CDR3 DNA reads as TGCGCCAGCAGGCGACGGAGAGCCCTTCGCACAGATACGCAGTATTTT.

CDR3 protein: CASNPTWGKGEAFF. CDR3 bases: TGCGCCAGCAACCCCACCTGGGGGAAGGGTGAAGCTTTCTTT. The chain links TRBV5-1 to TRBJ1-1, with a tentative D call TRBD1 (5 bases). From germline, CDR1 is SGHRS and CDR2 YFSETQ. Trimming left V 6 bases short and J 7 bases short, with 19 bases between. This CDR3 spans 14 amino acids.